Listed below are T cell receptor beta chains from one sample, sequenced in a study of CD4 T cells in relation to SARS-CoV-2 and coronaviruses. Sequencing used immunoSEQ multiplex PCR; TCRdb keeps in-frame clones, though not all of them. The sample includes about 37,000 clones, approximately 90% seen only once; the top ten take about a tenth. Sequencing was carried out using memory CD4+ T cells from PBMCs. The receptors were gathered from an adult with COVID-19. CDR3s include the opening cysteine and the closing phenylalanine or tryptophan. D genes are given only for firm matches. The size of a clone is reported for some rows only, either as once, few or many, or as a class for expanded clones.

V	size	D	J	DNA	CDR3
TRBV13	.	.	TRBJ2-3	TGTGCCAGCAGCCCCACAGATACGCAGTATTTT	CASSPTDTQYF
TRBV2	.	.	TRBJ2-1	TGTGCCAGCAATTTACAGGGACTCGGCTCTTACAATGAGCAGTTCTTC	CASNLQGLGSYNEQFF
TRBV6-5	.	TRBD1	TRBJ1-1	TGTGCCAGCATCGACAGGGGGAACACTGAAGCTTTCTTT	CASIDRGNTEAFF
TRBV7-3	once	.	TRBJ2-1	TGTGCCAGCAGCTTGGGGGGGGGCCAGGAAGAGCAGTTCTTC	CASSLGGGQEEQFF
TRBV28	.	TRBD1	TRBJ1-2	TGTGCCAGCAGACCGCCGGGACAGGGGAACTATGGCTACACCTTC	CASRPPGQGNYGYTF
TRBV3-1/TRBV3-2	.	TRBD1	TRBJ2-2	TGTGCCAGCAGCCCGCTGGGGGCAGGGGGTCTCGCCGGGGAGCTGTTTTTT	CASSPLGAGGLAGELFF
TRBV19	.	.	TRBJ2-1	TGTGCCAGTAGTATCCTGCCGGGGGCATCTGATTACAATGAGCAGTTCTTC	CASSILPGASDYNEQFF
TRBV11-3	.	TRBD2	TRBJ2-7	TGTGCCAGCAGCTTAGCTCTTTCTAGCGGGGGGACCTCCTACGAGCAGTACTTC	CASSLALSSGGTSYEQYF
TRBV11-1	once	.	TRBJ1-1	TGTGCCAGCAGCTTGGCCGGGACTAGAGTGTTGGAAGCTTTCTTT	CASSLAGTRVLEAFF
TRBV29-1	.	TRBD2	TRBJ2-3	TGCAGCGCTACTAGCGGGAGCACAGATACGCAGTATTTT	CSATSGSTDTQYF
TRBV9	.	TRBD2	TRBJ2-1	TGTGCCAGCAGCGTAGGACCTAGCGGGGGGGCCAATGAGCAGTTCTTC	CASSVGPSGGANEQFF
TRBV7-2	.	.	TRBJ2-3	TGTGCCAGCAGCTCCGGGAGGCGGGGACACACAGATACGCAGTATTTT	CASSSGRRGHTDTQYF
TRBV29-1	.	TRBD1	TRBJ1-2	TGCAGCGTCGGAGGGGGCGCGGGCTATGGCTACACCTTC	CSVGGGAGYGYTF
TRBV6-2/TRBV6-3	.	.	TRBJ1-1	TGTGCCAGCAGTCCCGGACCAAACACTGAAGCTTTCTTT	CASSPGPNTEAFF
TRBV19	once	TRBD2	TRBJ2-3	TGTGCCAGTAGTTCGGGCGGGGGGCTCGATACGCAGTATTTT	CASSSGGGLDTQYF
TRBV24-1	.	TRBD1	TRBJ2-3	TGTGCCACCAGTGATTCTTGGGGGACAGTTACAGATACGCAGTATTTT	CATSDSWGTVTDTQYF
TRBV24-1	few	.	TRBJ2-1	TGTGCCACCAGTGACCGGACTCCCCTCGGTAATGAGCAGTTCTTC	CATSDRTPLGNEQFF
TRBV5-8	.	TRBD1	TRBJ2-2	TGTGCCAGCAGCTTAATTGGGACAGTAAACACCGGGGAGCTGTTTTTT	CASSLIGTVNTGELFF
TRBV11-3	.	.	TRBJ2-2	TGTGCCAGCAGCTTAGACGGGTGGACCGGGGAGCTGTTTTTT	CASSLDGWTGELFF
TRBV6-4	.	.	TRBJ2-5	TGTGCCAGCAGCGCGAAGGGGCTAGCTCCAGAGACCCAGTACTTC	CASSAKGLAPETQYF
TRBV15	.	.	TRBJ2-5	TGTGCCACCAGCAGGGCACCTAGCATACAAGAGACCCAGTACTTC	CATSRAPSIQETQYF
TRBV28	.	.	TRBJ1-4	TGTGCCAGCAGTTTTCTTCCAGGGAGTTCGGGTGAAAAACTGTTTTTT	CASSFLPGSSGEKLFF
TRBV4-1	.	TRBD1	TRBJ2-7	TGCGCCAGCAGCCAAGGGACAGGGTCACCTAGCTACGAGCAGTACTTC	CASSQGTGSPSYEQYF
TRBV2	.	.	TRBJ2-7	TGTGCCACCCTAGAACACATAGACTACGAGCAGTACTTC	CATLEHIDYEQYF
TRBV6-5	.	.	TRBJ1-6	TGTGCCAGCAGTTACTCGACGGTAGGGCACTCACCCCTCCACTTT	CASSYSTVGHSPLHF
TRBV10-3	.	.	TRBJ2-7	TGTGCCATCAGTGAAATACAGGGGCGGGGGATTGGCGAGCAGTACTTC	CAISEIQGRGIGEQYF
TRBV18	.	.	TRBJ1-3	TGTGCCAGCTCACCGGACCGGAGGGGAAACACCATATATTTT	CASSPDRRGNTIYF
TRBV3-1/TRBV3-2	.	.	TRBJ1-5	TGTGCCAGCAGCCTTTCAGCAAGCCTCGGGGGCAATCAGCCCCAGCATTTT	CASSLSASLGGNQPQHF
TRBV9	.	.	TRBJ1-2	TGTGCCAGCAGCGCAGTCCGGGACGGCAATGGCTACACCTTC	CASSAVRDGNGYTF
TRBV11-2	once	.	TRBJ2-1	TGTGCCAGCAGACTATCGAAAGGCAATGAGCAGTTCTTC	CASRLSKGNEQFF
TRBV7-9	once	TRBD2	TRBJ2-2	TGTGCCAGCAGCTTTGGCGGAGCGGGGGGGCTTGCCGGGGAGCTGTTTTTT	CASSFGGAGGLAGELFF
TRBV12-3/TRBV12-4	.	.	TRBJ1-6	TGTGCCAGCAGTTTGAGTTATTCACCCCTCCACTTT	CASSLSYSPLHF
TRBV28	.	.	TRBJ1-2	TGTGCCAGCAGTTTTGACAGCCACTATGGCTACACCTTC	CASSFDSHYGYTF
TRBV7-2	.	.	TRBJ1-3	TGTGCCAGCAGCTTAACTGGACGGACCTCTGGAGGAAACACCATATATTTT	CASSLTGRTSGGNTIYF
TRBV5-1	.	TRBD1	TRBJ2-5	TGCGCCAGCAGCCGGGACAGGAGCGGGGAGACCCAGTACTTC	CASSRDRSGETQYF
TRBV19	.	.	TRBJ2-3	TGTGCCAGTAGTTCTACTCGATCTAGCACAGATACGCAGTATTTT	CASSSTRSSTDTQYF
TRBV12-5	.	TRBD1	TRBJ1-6	TGTGCTAGTGGTGAGAAGCTCCGGGACAGGGATTCACCCCTCCACTTT	CASGEKLRDRDSPLHF
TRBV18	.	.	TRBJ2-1	TGTGCCAGCTCACGGTATAGTAGGGAATACAATGAGCAGTTCTTC	CASSRYSREYNEQFF
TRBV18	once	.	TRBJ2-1	TGTGCCAGCTCACCGCTGGCGGGTCCTTACAATGAGCAGTTCTTC	CASSPLAGPYNEQFF
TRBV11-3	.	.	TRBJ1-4	TGTGCCAGCAGCTTAGATAAAAGGGCGGTAGCTCCTAATGAAAAACTGTTTTTT	CASSLDKRAVAPNEKLFF
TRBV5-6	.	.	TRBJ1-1	TGTGCCAGCAGCTTGGTTGTGGGCGGTTTAGTGAACACTGAAGCTTTCTTT	CASSLVVGGLVNTEAFF
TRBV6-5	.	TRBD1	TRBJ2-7	TGTGCCAGCAGTTACTCGACGACAGGGCAAACCTACGAGCAGTACTTC	CASSYSTTGQTYEQYF
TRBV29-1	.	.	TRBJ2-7	TGCAGCGTTGACAGGGTAGGGGTCGACGAGCAGTACTTC	CSVDRVGVDEQYF
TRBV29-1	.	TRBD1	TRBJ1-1	TGCAGCGTTGAAGAAGGGACAGGGTTTACTGAAGCTTTCTTT	CSVEEGTGFTEAFF
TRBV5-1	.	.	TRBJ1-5	TGCGCCAGCAGCCCTGGGTTTCGCAGGGGTGATCAGCCCCAGCATTTT	CASSPGFRRGDQPQHF
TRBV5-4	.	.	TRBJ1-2	TGTGCCAGCAGCTTGGATCTGGGGCCATCAGATGGCTACACCTTC	CASSLDLGPSDGYTF
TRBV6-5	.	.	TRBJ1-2	TGTGCCAGCAGTACGAGGGCTAACTATGGCTACACCTTC	CASSTRANYGYTF
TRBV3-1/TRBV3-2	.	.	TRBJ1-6	TGTGCCAGCAGCCTAGGGTTGAGTGGTTCACCCCTCCACTTT	CASSLGLSGSPLHF
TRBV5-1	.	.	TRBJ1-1	TGCGCCAGCAGCTCTTTGGTAGGGGAGGGCACTGAAGCTTTCTTT	CASSSLVGEGTEAFF
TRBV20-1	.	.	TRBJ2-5	TGCAGTGCTAGATCCTCGGAGACCCAGTACTTC	CSARSSETQYF